The present T cell receptor (beta chain) was sequenced within a study of shared clonotypes between healthy human individuals. From germline, CDR1 is MNHEY and CDR2 SVGAGI. Trimming cost V 6 bases and J 11 bases, with 14 bases left between them. The CDR3 contains 12 residues. Per the original methods: ImmunoSEQ sequences covered only the junction and lacked quality scores; filtering therefore differed. Libraries were prepared by immunoSEQ multiplex PCR; TCRdb keeps only in-frame clonotypes and omits some of them. Clonal size and the V and J genes are those of that table, whereas D and trimming came from the DNA. The sample includes 2 million to 2.5 million clones, around 95% of them seen just once.

Sequencing was carried out using naive CD4+ T cells sorted from blood. Subset of the sample: CD45RA+ positively selected. The receptor comes from a man between 18 and 35 years old in good health. The genes are TRBV6-5 and TRBJ2-4; D may be TRBD2 (5 bases). The CDR3 protein is CASRGRGGVQYF. CDR3 nucleotides: TGTGCCAGCAGGGGGAGAGGAGGCGTTCAGTACTTC.